Listed below are T cell receptor beta chains from one sample, sequenced in a study of cytomegalovirus exposure and HLA in healthy donors. Here immunoSEQ multiplex PCR was the method, and the copy in TCRdb shows in-frame clones only, minus some. The table includes under 75,000 clones, less than 96% detected once. The sample comprised PBMCs. All receptors derive from a woman younger than 35 in good health and CMV-seronegative. Both conserved end residues are trimmed from each CDR3.

TRBV28	TRBJ1-5	ASGGQGNQPQH
TRBV29-1	TRBJ2-1	SVEGGTGVEQF
TRBV6-5	TRBJ1-1	ASSTTAGDTEAF
TRBV5-1	TRBJ2-5	ASSLPGGETQY
TRBV4-3	TRBJ2-6	ASKRTGSGANVLT
TRBV7-9	TRBJ1-2	ASSLKPTGTGQIFYGYT
TRBV9	TRBJ1-1	ASSVVGDSPGTAF
TRBV10-3	TRBJ1-2	AISDQGFGYT
TRBV4-3	TRBJ2-3	ASSQEQGAPTDTQY
TRBV6-7	TRBJ2-1	ASSYPNSAGSYNEQF
TRBV27	TRBJ2-1	ASNQDRGPSEQF
TRBV28	TRBJ1-2	ASSFGGQGFSGYT
TRBV28	TRBJ2-7	ASSPGTSSYEQY
TRBV30	TRBJ1-5	AWSGGGGQPQH
TRBV28	TRBJ2-3	ASSTRTSGFITDTQY
TRBV18	TRBJ2-1	ASSPGLAGTNEQF
TRBV30	TRBJ2-3	AWSDTTDTQY
TRBV5-6	TRBJ2-3	ASSPRGVYTDTQY
TRBV5-6	TRBJ2-1	ASTHSQGPGF
TRBV18	TRBJ2-1	ASSLVPQSSYNEQF
TRBV19	TRBJ1-1	ATHKGATEAF
TRBV5-1	TRBJ1-1	ASSLAVGPMNTEAF
TRBV19	TRBJ1-5	ASTPDRRGGAQH
TRBV7-2	TRBJ2-3	ASSLWALAGGPGDTQY
TRBV18	TRBJ1-2	ASQPARTGPGGGYT
TRBV7-3	TRBJ2-1	ASSPRTSGVKNEQF
TRBV27	TRBJ1-5	ASSPRTPYGTQH
TRBV6-1	TRBJ2-7	ASSEAGNPWDYEQY
TRBV7-3	TRBJ2-6	ASSTRPGAGANVLT
TRBV2	TRBJ2-3	ASSPETGTGSGTQY
TRBV6-4	TRBJ2-3	ASSVWASAARNTQY
TRBV11-2	TRBJ2-1	ASSPRVAGGLGYEQF
TRBV28	TRBJ1-2	ASSLGENYGYT
TRBV7-3	TRBJ2-6	ASSLGAAGANVLT
TRBV19	TRBJ2-7	ASSPRGQVEQY
TRBV28	TRBJ2-3	ASSLQGAEDTQY
TRBV28	TRBJ2-3	ASSPRGAGTDTQY
TRBV12-5	TRBJ1-2	ASGLEVGHPGYGYT
TRBV4-1	TRBJ2-5	ASRPLAGSGETQY
TRBV7-2	TRBJ2-2	ASSLAGAGTAGELF
TRBV2	TRBJ2-3	ASTRAGVYTDTQY
TRBV6-5	TRBJ2-7	ASSDWGRSYEQY
TRBV23-1	TRBJ2-7	ASSQPGIEQY
TRBV27	TRBJ2-2	ASRPGTANTGELF
TRBV28	TRBJ2-5	ASSFGTGWEETQY
TRBV5-6	TRBJ2-1	ASSLGQTSYNEQF
TRBV7-2	TRBJ1-3	ASSAQGYTIY
TRBV18	TRBJ2-1	ASSPRQGGRNEQF
TRBV23-1	TRBJ2-7	ASRRQRTPYEQY
TRBV5-4	TRBJ2-5	ASSLGAVGETQY
TRBV9	TRBJ2-2	ASRPSGSGTGELF
TRBV6-4	TRBJ2-1	ASSEGTSGGLHQF